The rows below give T cell receptor beta chains drawn from one sample of a study of T-cell reconstitution after alpha-beta-depleted transplantation in children. MiXCR was run by TCRdb on the PCR reads, yielding one entry per CDR3 protein. Among a few hundred thousand distinct CDR3 sequences listed, approximately 10% were seen once. Material: PBMCs from the stem cell graft donor, obtained from the stem cell graft. All receptors come from a human donor who donated a stem cell graft to a child with acute myeloid leukemia. Each CDR3 is given with its conserved first and last residue.

CSALDRAVAKNIQYF	TRBV20-1	TRBJ2-4
CSVDSYRDPSSSSYNSPLHF	TRBV29-1	TRBJ1-6
CASSVGRSGANGLTF	TRBV9	TRBJ2-6
CASRMDRANEKLFF	TRBV12-3/TRBV12-4	TRBJ1-4
CASTLRGGTGELFF	TRBV7-7	TRBJ2-2
CASGRAGELFF	TRBV12-3/TRBV12-4	TRBJ2-2
CASSLGDTPTDTQYF	TRBV12-3/TRBV12-4	TRBJ2-3
CASSEQRGLTEAFF	TRBV10-2	TRBJ1-1
CASSLTGTDYGYTF	TRBV5-6	TRBJ1-2
CASSLSGQGWYGYTF	TRBV5-5	TRBJ1-2
CSVELAEETQYF	TRBV29-1	TRBJ2-5
CSATRPARSSPLHF	TRBV20-1	TRBJ1-6
CASSLGLDNEKLFF	TRBV7-9	TRBJ1-4
CASSPTGHEQYF	TRBV9	TRBJ2-7
CASSLGLRTSDYNEQFF	TRBV5-1	TRBJ2-1
CASSLPSGRKGSGTDTQYF	TRBV11-1	TRBJ2-3
CASRPPGLAGAQETQYF	TRBV6-2/TRBV6-3	TRBJ2-5
CASSGTSGAYNEQFF	TRBV5-1	TRBJ2-1
CASSLTTDYQETQYF	TRBV7-3	TRBJ2-5
CASSPMWGNTEAFF	TRBV5-1	TRBJ1-1
CASSDRANNEQFF	TRBV6-1	TRBJ2-1
CASSPRGNYNEQFF	TRBV4-2	TRBJ2-1
CSAPLAGATDTQYF	TRBV20-1	TRBJ2-3
CASSLTDRGNEQFF	TRBV7-9	TRBJ2-1
CASSLMTSSHEQFF	TRBV7-2	TRBJ2-1
CASSSDEKLFF	TRBV11-2	TRBJ1-4
CSVGGSETGYEQYF	TRBV29-1	TRBJ2-7
CSAGQGGYGYTF	TRBV20-1	TRBJ1-2
CSVYRDNTDTQYF	TRBV29-1	TRBJ2-3
CASSPGTRDTQYF	TRBV18	TRBJ2-3
CASSYSVAGVNQPQHF	TRBV5-6	TRBJ1-5
CASSPGTGNVGTEAFF	TRBV4-3	TRBJ1-1
CASSQERQGWYEQYF	TRBV14	TRBJ2-7
CSEGGPIEQFF	TRBV29-1	TRBJ2-1
CASLGEQGYNEQFF	TRBV21-1	TRBJ2-1
CASSLGQGVGIQYF	TRBV7-9	TRBJ2-4
CAWKAGELFF	TRBV30	TRBJ2-2
CASSYSTGFGNTIYF	TRBV5-1	TRBJ1-3
CSARARDTQYF	TRBV20-1	TRBJ2-3
CASSLVAAGDPNTEAFF	TRBV5-1	TRBJ1-1
CASSPIVTGVNTEAFF	TRBV6-1	TRBJ1-1
CASSSPQGLAGSYEQYF	TRBV27	TRBJ2-7
CASSYIDRGLGWDTEAFF	TRBV6-7	TRBJ1-1
CASSYGAGFNEKLFF	TRBV7-6	TRBJ1-4
CATRGTQGVDEKLFF	TRBV15	TRBJ1-4
CASTPGASTDTQYF	TRBV7-3	TRBJ2-3
CASSPRGSGGLETQYF	TRBV4-3	TRBJ2-5